Below, one T cell receptor (beta chain) is given with its context. Its specificity is unknown. Sequencing of cultured CD4+ T cell DNA used the Oncomine TCR Beta short-read assay. TCRdb ran MiXCR on the PCR reads and lists one entry per CDR3 protein. The data show about 5,200 distinct CDR3 sequences, 30% seen once. Treatment denoted: 10-day PBMC culture with coronavirus spike peptide pools or control peptides (ViraFEST assay). Before TCRs were sequenced, ViraFEST expanded antigen-specific T cells with peptide pools. V was trimmed by 1 base and J by 0 bases, leaving 7 bases between them. The CDR3 runs 14 residues. Germline lookup yields CDR1 SGHVS and CDR2 FQNEAQ. This entry belongs to a study of vaccination and CD4 T cells after COVID-19. Across the whole study: Cells were stimulated with overlapping spike peptide pools from SARS-CoV-2, HCoV-NL63, HCoV-OC43 and HCoV-229E.

The chain couples TRBV7-8 to TRBJ2-7; D gene uncertain. The receptor was isolated from a human donor who had recovered from COVID-19. Material: CD4+ T cells from blood, cultured in vitro, obtained after SARS-CoV-2 vaccination. DNA for the CDR3: TGTGCCAGCAGCTTAGAGCCAGGCTCCTACGAGCAGTACTTC. Translating it yields CASSLEPGSYEQYF.